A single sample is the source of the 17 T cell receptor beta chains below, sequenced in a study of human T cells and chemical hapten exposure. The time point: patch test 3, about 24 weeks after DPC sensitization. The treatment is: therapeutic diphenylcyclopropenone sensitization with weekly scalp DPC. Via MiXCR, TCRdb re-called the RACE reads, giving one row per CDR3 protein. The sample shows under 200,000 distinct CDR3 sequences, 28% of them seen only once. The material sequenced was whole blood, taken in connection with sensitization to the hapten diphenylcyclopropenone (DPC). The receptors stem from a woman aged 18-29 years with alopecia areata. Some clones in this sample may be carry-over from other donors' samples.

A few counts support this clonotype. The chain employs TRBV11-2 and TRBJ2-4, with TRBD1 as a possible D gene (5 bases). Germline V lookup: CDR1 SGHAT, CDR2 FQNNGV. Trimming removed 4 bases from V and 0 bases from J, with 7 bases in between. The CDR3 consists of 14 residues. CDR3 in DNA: TGTGCCAGCAGCTCAGGGCTAGCCAAAAACATTCAGTACTTC. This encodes CASSSGLAKNIQYF.

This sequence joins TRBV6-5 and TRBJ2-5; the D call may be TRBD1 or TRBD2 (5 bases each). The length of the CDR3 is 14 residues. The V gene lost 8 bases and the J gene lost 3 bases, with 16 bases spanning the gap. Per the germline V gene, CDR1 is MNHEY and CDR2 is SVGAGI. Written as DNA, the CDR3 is TGTGCCAGCGCAGCTCCGGGGCCAGAAGAGACCCAGTACTTC. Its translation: CASAAPGPEETQYF.

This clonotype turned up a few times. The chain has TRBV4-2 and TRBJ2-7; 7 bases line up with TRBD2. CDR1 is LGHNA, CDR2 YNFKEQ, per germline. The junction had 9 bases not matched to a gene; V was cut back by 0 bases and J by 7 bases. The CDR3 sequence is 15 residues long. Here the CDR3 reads CASSQEWGGIGEQYF. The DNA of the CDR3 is TGTGCCAGCAGCCAAGAGTGGGGGGGGATTGGAGAGCAGTACTTC.

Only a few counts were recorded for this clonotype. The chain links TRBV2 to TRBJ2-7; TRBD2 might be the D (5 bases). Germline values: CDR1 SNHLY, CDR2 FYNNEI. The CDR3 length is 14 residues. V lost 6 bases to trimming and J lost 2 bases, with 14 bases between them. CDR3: CASRYVSEPYEQYF. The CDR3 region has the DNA TGTGCCAGCAGATACGTTAGCGAGCCCTACGAGCAGTACTTC.

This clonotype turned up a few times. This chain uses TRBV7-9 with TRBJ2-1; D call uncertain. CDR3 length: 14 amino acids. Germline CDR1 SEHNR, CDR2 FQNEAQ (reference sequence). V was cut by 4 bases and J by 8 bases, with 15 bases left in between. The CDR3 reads CASSSDGRLHEQFF. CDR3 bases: TGTGCCAGCAGCTCCGACGGCCGTCTCCATGAGCAGTTCTTC.

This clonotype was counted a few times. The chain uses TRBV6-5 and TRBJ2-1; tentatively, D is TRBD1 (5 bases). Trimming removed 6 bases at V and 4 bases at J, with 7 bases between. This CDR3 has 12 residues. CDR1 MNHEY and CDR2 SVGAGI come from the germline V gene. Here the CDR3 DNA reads TGTGCCAGCAGACGACAGTACAATGAGCAGTTCTTC. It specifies CASRRQYNEQFF.

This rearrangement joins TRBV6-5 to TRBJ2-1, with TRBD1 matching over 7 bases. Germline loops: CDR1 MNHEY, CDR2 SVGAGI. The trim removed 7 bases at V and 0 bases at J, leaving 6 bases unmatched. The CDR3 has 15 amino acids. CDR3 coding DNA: TGTGCCAGCACCGACAGGGTAAACTCCTACAATGAGCAGTTCTTC. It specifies CASTDRVNSYNEQFF.

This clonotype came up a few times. For the CDR3, the DNA is TGTGCCAGCAGCCCGATGGACAGGGGTGACACCGGGGAGCTGTTTTTT. It yields the protein CASSPMDRGDTGELFF. The rearrangement uses TRBV11-2 and TRBJ2-2; 9 nucleotides line up with TRBD1. V dropped 5 bases and J dropped 3; count of bases not matched to a gene: 7. Looked up from germline, CDR1 is SGHAT and CDR2 is FQNNGV. CDR3 length: 16 amino acids.

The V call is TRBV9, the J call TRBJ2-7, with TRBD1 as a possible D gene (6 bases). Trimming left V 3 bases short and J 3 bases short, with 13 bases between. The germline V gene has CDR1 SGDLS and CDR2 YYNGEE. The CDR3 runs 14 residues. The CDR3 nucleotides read TGTGCCAGCAGCGAACAGGGTACGGGCTACGAGCAGTACTTC. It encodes CASSEQGTGYEQYF.

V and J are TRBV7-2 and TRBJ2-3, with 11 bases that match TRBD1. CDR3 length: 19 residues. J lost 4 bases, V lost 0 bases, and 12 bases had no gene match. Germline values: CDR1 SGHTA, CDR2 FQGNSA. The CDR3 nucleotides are TGTGCCAGCAGCTTAGCCCGGGGAACCGGACAGGGGGCTTCAGATACGCAGTATTTT. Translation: CASSLARGTGQGASDTQYF.

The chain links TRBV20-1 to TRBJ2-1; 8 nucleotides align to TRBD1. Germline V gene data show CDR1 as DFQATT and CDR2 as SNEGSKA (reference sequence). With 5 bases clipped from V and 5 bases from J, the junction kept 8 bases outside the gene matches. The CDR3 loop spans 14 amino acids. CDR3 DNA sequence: TGCAGTGCTGACGCCTCCAGGGGGCACAATGAGCAGTTCTTC. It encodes CSADASRGHNEQFF.

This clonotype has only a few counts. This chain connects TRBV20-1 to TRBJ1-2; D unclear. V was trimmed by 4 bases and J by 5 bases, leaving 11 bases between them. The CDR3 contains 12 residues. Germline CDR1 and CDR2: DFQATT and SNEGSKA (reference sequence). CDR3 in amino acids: CSAKRNEYGYTF. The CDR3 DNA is TGCAGTGCTAAACGGAACGAATATGGCTACACCTTC.

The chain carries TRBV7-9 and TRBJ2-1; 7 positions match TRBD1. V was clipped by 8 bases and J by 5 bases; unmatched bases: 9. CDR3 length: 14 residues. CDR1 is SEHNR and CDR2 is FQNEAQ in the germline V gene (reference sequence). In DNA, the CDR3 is TGTGCCAGCCACCTTTCGCAGGGGGACAATGAGCAGTTCTTC. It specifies CASHLSQGDNEQFF.

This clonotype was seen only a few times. The CDR3 is CASSPGTGISAEAFF. The CDR3 DNA sequence: TGCGCCAGCAGCCCTGGCACAGGGATTTCTGCTGAAGCTTTCTTT. V gene TRBV4-3 combines with J gene TRBJ1-1; D possibly corresponds to TRBD1 (6 bases). Germline values: CDR1 LGHNA, CDR2 YSLEER. Deletions cut 4 bases from V and 6 bases from J, with 18 bases between. The CDR3 runs 15 residues.

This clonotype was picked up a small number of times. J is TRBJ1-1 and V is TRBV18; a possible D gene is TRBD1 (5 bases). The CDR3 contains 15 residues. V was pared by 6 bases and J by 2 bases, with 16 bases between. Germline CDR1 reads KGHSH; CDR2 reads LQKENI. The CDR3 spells CASSSSPGQNTEAFF. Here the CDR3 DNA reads TGTGCCAGCTCGTCGTCTCCGGGGCAAAACACTGAAGCTTTCTTT.

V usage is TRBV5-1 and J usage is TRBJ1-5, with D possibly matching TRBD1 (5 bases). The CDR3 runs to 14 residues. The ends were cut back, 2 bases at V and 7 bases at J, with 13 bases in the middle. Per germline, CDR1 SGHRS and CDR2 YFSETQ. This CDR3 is CASSLRGGSQPQHF. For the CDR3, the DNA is TGCGCCAGCAGCTTAAGGGGTGGAAGCCAGCCCCAGCATTTT.

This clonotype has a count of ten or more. CDR3 region: CASSRFQGFAEAFF. For the CDR3, the DNA is TGCGCCAGCAGCCGGTTTCAGGGGTTCGCTGAAGCTTTCTTT. V is TRBV4-1 and J is TRBJ1-1, with a tentative D call TRBD1 (6 bases). The length of the CDR3 is 14 residues. Trimming removed 4 bases from V and 6 bases from J, with 15 bases in between. The germline V gene has CDR1 MGHRA and CDR2 YSYEKL.